Listed below are T cell receptor beta chains from one sample, sequenced in a study of T-cell reconstitution after alpha-beta-depleted transplantation in children. TCRdb re-called the PCR reads with MiXCR, one entry per CDR3 protein. Found here are around 530,000 distinct CDR3 sequences, approximately 30% of them singletons; the top ten hold around 2.3%. Sequenced here: PBMCs from the stem cell graft donor, sampled from the stem cell graft. Receptors originate from a human donor who donated a stem cell graft to a child with aplastic anemia. The CDR3 runs from the conserved cysteine through the conserved F or W. Each record gives: J gene, V gene, D gene, clone size, CDR3 DNA, CDR3 protein. A D gene is named only where the DNA matches it firmly. Clone sizes are given selectively: once, few, many, or a class where the clone is expanded.

J: TRBJ2-7
V: TRBV4-2
D: -
size: -
DNA: TGTGCCAGCAGCCCCGATGAGGGGTCCTCCTTCTACGAGCAGTACTTC
CDR3: CASSPDEGSSFYEQYF

J: TRBJ1-2
V: TRBV5-4
D: -
size: -
DNA: TGTGCCAGCAGCTTGGATAGGACTGCCATTGACTATGGCTACACCTTC
CDR3: CASSLDRTAIDYGYTF

J: TRBJ2-3
V: TRBV7-6
D: TRBD2
size: -
DNA: TGTGCCTGTACTAGCGGTCCCACAGATACGCAGTATTTT
CDR3: CACTSGPTDTQYF

J: TRBJ2-4
V: TRBV12-3/TRBV12-4
D: -
size: few
DNA: TGTGCCAGCACGGGGCTAGCCAAAAACATTCAGTACTTC
CDR3: CASTGLAKNIQYF

J: TRBJ2-5
V: TRBV29-1
D: TRBD1
size: -
DNA: TGCAGCGTCCGGGACAGTCCGTCCGTGAGTGCCCAGTACTTC
CDR3: CSVRDSPSVSAQYF

J: TRBJ1-3
V: TRBV30
D: -
size: few
DNA: TGTGCCTGGAGTGACGGGGCCAGGAGGTCAGGAAACACCATATATTTT
CDR3: CAWSDGARRSGNTIYF

J: TRBJ1-6
V: TRBV15
D: -
size: few
DNA: TGTGCCACCAGCGACATGCGGTCACCCCTCCACTTT
CDR3: CATSDMRSPLHF

J: TRBJ1-5
V: TRBV19
D: TRBD1
size: -
DNA: TGTGCCAGTAGGGAGGACAGGGGAGATCAGCCCCAGCATTTT
CDR3: CASREDRGDQPQHF

J: TRBJ2-1
V: TRBV12-3/TRBV12-4
D: TRBD2
size: few
DNA: TGTGCCAGCAGTTTGGCTAGCGGGAGCGGTGAGCAGTTCTTC
CDR3: CASSLASGSGEQFF

J: TRBJ2-1
V: TRBV5-6
D: -
size: -
DNA: TGTGCCAGCCGAGGGGGGACTCAGCCCTACAATGAGCAGTTCTTC
CDR3: CASRGGTQPYNEQFF

J: TRBJ1-1
V: TRBV6-5
D: TRBD1
size: few
DNA: TGTGCCAGCAGTACACAGGGGACTGAAGCTTTCTTT
CDR3: CASSTQGTEAFF

J: TRBJ2-3
V: TRBV12-3/TRBV12-4
D: -
size: -
DNA: TGTGCCAGCAGTTTGTCCCAGGGGGATACGCAGTATTTT
CDR3: CASSLSQGDTQYF

J: TRBJ2-5
V: TRBV7-2
D: -
size: few
DNA: TGTGCCAGCAGCTTAGCACGGGGCCGGGGAGAGACCCAGTACTTC
CDR3: CASSLARGRGETQYF

J: TRBJ1-3
V: TRBV18
D: -
size: -
DNA: TGTGCCAGCTCACCACTTCCCCCCCCCTCGCCCACTAGATACAACTCTGGAAACACCATATATTTT
CDR3: CASSPLPPPSPTRYNSGNTIYF

J: TRBJ1-2
V: TRBV10-3
D: -
size: few
DNA: TGTGCCATCAGTAGAGCCGACGTGGACGGTCCTAACTATGGCTACACCTTC
CDR3: CAISRADVDGPNYGYTF

J: TRBJ2-1
V: TRBV19
D: -
size: -
DNA: TGTGCCAGTAGTATGAAGGTTCCCACCAATGAGCAGTTCTTC
CDR3: CASSMKVPTNEQFF

J: TRBJ1-1
V: TRBV28
D: -
size: -
DNA: TGTGCCGTAACGAGGGGGGACACTGAAGCTTTCTTT
CDR3: CAVTRGDTEAFF

J: TRBJ1-5
V: TRBV28
D: TRBD1
size: once
DNA: TGTGCCATCTCTAAGGGACAGCCCAATCAGCCCCAGCATTTT
CDR3: CAISKGQPNQPQHF

J: TRBJ1-1
V: TRBV10-3
D: -
size: few
DNA: TGTGCCATCAGCGGAGTCGGGGGCAGCATGAACACTGAAGCTTTCTTT
CDR3: CAISGVGGSMNTEAFF

J: TRBJ2-7
V: TRBV7-9
D: -
size: once
DNA: TGTGCCAGCAGTCAGATGGGGGACACCTTCGAGCAGTACTTC
CDR3: CASSQMGDTFEQYF

J: TRBJ2-4
V: TRBV6-1
D: TRBD2
size: -
DNA: TGTGCCAGCAGAGGTAGCGGGAGGCATACCAAAAACATTCAGTACTTC
CDR3: CASRGSGRHTKNIQYF

J: TRBJ1-2
V: TRBV20-1
D: -
size: -
DNA: TGCAGTGCTAGGGACCTGCAGGGTACGGGCTATGGCTACACCTTC
CDR3: CSARDLQGTGYGYTF

J: TRBJ1-2
V: TRBV5-5
D: -
size: -
DNA: TGTGCCAGCAGCCGCGAAGCTAACTATGGCTACACCTTC
CDR3: CASSREANYGYTF

J: TRBJ1-6
V: TRBV12-3/TRBV12-4
D: TRBD1
size: many
DNA: TGTGCCAGCAGTTTTGGGGACAGGGTAGGCTCACCCCTCCACTTT
CDR3: CASSFGDRVGSPLHF

J: TRBJ2-2
V: TRBV15
D: -
size: -
DNA: TGTGCCACCAGCAGAGATTATGGGAACACCGGGGAGCTGTTTTTT
CDR3: CATSRDYGNTGELFF

J: TRBJ2-1
V: TRBV5-1
D: TRBD2
size: -
DNA: TGCGCCAGCAGCGGTGGGACTAGCAGTGAGCAGTTCTTC
CDR3: CASSGGTSSEQFF

J: TRBJ2-1
V: TRBV29-1
D: TRBD1
size: few
DNA: TGCAGCGTTGGCACCGGGACAGGGCGCTACAATGAGCAGTTCTTC
CDR3: CSVGTGTGRYNEQFF

J: TRBJ2-5
V: TRBV5-1
D: -
size: once
DNA: TGCGCCAGCAGCCGGCGATCGGTCGGGCAAGAGACCCAGTACTTC
CDR3: CASSRRSVGQETQYF

J: TRBJ1-2
V: TRBV20-1
D: TRBD1
size: few
DNA: TGCAGTGCTAGAGTTAAGACAGGGTCTTATGGCTACACCTTC
CDR3: CSARVKTGSYGYTF

J: TRBJ1-5
V: TRBV7-6
D: TRBD1
size: few
DNA: TGTGCCAGCAGCCCCCGGGACAGCGGTCAGCCCCAGCATTTT
CDR3: CASSPRDSGQPQHF

J: TRBJ1-5
V: TRBV20-1
D: -
size: -
DNA: TGCAGTGCTAGCGAGGGACCGCTAAATCAGCCCCAGCATTTT
CDR3: CSASEGPLNQPQHF

J: TRBJ1-3
V: TRBV6-1
D: TRBD1
size: few
DNA: TGTGCCAGCAGTCAGGGACAGGGAGGAAACACCATATATTTT
CDR3: CASSQGQGGNTIYF

J: TRBJ1-2
V: TRBV6-5
D: TRBD1
size: -
DNA: TGTGCCAGCAGTCGGACAGGGGGGGACTATGGCTACACCTTC
CDR3: CASSRTGGDYGYTF

J: TRBJ2-1
V: TRBV9
D: -
size: -
DNA: TGTGCCAGCAGCGAGGGACTCTACCCGAATGAGCAGTTCTTC
CDR3: CASSEGLYPNEQFF

J: TRBJ2-1
V: TRBV27
D: -
size: few
DNA: TGTGCCAGCAGTTTAACTAGCCTCCACAATGAGCAGTTCTTC
CDR3: CASSLTSLHNEQFF

J: TRBJ2-7
V: TRBV12-3/TRBV12-4
D: -
size: -
DNA: TGTGCCAGCAGCCCGAGGACAGAAATGTCCTACGAGCAGTACTTC
CDR3: CASSPRTEMSYEQYF

J: TRBJ2-3
V: TRBV20-1
D: TRBD2
size: -
DNA: TGCAGTGCTAGAGATGCGCGGGGGGCAGATACGCAGTATTTT
CDR3: CSARDARGADTQYF

J: TRBJ1-1
V: TRBV20-1
D: -
size: -
DNA: TGCAGTGCTACACCCGGGGGAGGTGAAGCTTTCTTT
CDR3: CSATPGGGEAFF

J: TRBJ2-4
V: TRBV6-5
D: -
size: few
DNA: TGTGCCAGCAGTTACGGCCAGGCGATAGCCAAAAACATTCAGTACTTC
CDR3: CASSYGQAIAKNIQYF

J: TRBJ2-1
V: TRBV28
D: -
size: many
DNA: TGTGCCAGCAGCTTGAGATATGAGCAGTTCTTC
CDR3: CASSLRYEQFF

J: TRBJ1-1
V: TRBV3-1
D: -
size: -
DNA: TGTGCCAGCAGCCAAGGGCCCCAGGGGACTGAAGCTTTCTTT
CDR3: CASSQGPQGTEAFF

J: TRBJ2-1
V: TRBV12-3/TRBV12-4
D: TRBD2
size: -
DNA: TGTGCCGTAGGGACTAGCGGATTCTACAATGAGCAGTTCTTC
CDR3: CAVGTSGFYNEQFF

J: TRBJ2-6
V: TRBV29-1
D: -
size: -
DNA: TGCAGCGTTGGCGGGAACTCTGGGGCCAACGTCCTGACTTTC
CDR3: CSVGGNSGANVLTF

J: TRBJ1-4
V: TRBV25-1
D: -
size: -
DNA: TGTGCCAGCAGTGAAAAAGGGTTTGGCAGTATAGGAGTAGAGGAAAAACTGTTTTTT
CDR3: CASSEKGFGSIGVEEKLFF

J: TRBJ1-2
V: TRBV19
D: -
size: -
DNA: TGTGCCAGTATTATGCGGGCGGGAACTAACTATGGCTACACCTTC
CDR3: CASIMRAGTNYGYTF

J: TRBJ1-2
V: TRBV20-1
D: -
size: -
DNA: TGCAGTGCTAGCTTGGGGCCGAACTATGGCTACACCTTC
CDR3: CSASLGPNYGYTF

J: TRBJ2-1
V: TRBV7-2
D: -
size: few
DNA: TGTGCCAGCAGCCCTCAAGCGAGAAGCTCCTACAATGAGCAGTTCTTC
CDR3: CASSPQARSSYNEQFF

J: TRBJ1-1
V: TRBV12-3/TRBV12-4
D: TRBD1
size: few
DNA: TGTGCCAGCAGTCGACAGGGGGCAGGAACTGAAGCTTTCTTT
CDR3: CASSRQGAGTEAFF

J: TRBJ2-7
V: TRBV12-3/TRBV12-4
D: -
size: few
DNA: TGTGCCAGCAGTTTTGCGTGGGCACCCTACGAGCAGTACTTC
CDR3: CASSFAWAPYEQYF

J: TRBJ2-1
V: TRBV12-3/TRBV12-4
D: -
size: many
DNA: TGTGCCAGCAGTAGGGACAGAACTAGCCAGCTCACTGAGCAGTTCTTC
CDR3: CASSRDRTSQLTEQFF

J: TRBJ2-1
V: TRBV4-2
D: TRBD1
size: few
DNA: TGTGCCAGCAGCCATGAACCCCCGGGACAGGGCATCGGCAATGAGCAGTTCTTC
CDR3: CASSHEPPGQGIGNEQFF

J: TRBJ2-1
V: TRBV24-1
D: TRBD2
size: -
DNA: TGTGCCACCAGTGATCCGGCGACTAGCGGAGGACGCAATGAGCAGTTCTTC
CDR3: CATSDPATSGGRNEQFF

J: TRBJ1-1
V: TRBV20-1
D: TRBD1
size: few
DNA: TGCAGTGCTAGGGACAGGGCCGCTAACACTGAAGCTTTCTTT
CDR3: CSARDRAANTEAFF